Included here is one T cell receptor beta chain sequence, with context. CDR1 LGHDT and CDR2 YNNKEL come from the germline V gene (reference sequence). V shed 1 base and J shed 8 bases, with 8 bases lying between them. This CDR3 has 12 amino acids. TCRdb keeps only in-frame clones here, not all; method: immunoSEQ multiplex PCR. The table records around 100,000 clones, around 88% of them present only once. This entry is derived from a study of control samples from healthy donors and cancer patients. The rearrangement joins TRBV3-1 (or the pseudogene TRBV3-2) to TRBJ1-2; unclear D gene. Material: blood. The TCR comes from a man aged 25-40 years in good health. The CDR3 spells CASSQGERGYTF. DNA of the CDR3: TGTGCCAGCAGCCAAGGGGAGAGGGGCTACACCTTC.